Each of the 16 T cell receptor beta chains below was sequenced from the same sample in a study of STAT5B mutations in CD4+ large granular lymphocyte leukemia. Method: immunoSEQ multiplex PCR; TCRdb's copy keeps in-frame clones and lacks some. The sample has fewer than 7,000 clones, approximately 74% seen once; the top ten hold 1.9%. The sample consisted of PBMCs. The receptors were gathered from a woman between 65 and 79 years old with CD4+ T-cell large granular lymphocyte leukemia.

This chain links TRBV5-6 with TRBJ2-7, with 9 positions matching TRBD1. Germline-derived CDR1 and CDR2 are SGHDT and YYEEEE. Trimming at V came to 4 bases and at J to 3 bases, leaving 5 bases not matched to a gene. The CDR3 runs 14 residues. The CDR3 protein is CASSGTGILYEQYF. CDR3 nucleotides: TGTGCCAGCAGCGGGACAGGGATTCTCTACGAGCAGTACTTC.

This chain connects TRBV6-1 to TRBJ2-5, with D perhaps TRBD1 (6 bases). V lost 6 bases, J lost 4 bases, and 12 bases lay in between. The CDR3 consists of 13 residues. CDR1 MNHNS and CDR2 SASEGT come from the germline V gene. CDR3 region: CASSRGRSETQYF. CDR3 nucleotides: TGTGCCAGCAGCAGGGGAAGGTCAGAGACCCAGTACTTC.

A single count supports this clone. CDR3 residues: CASSRLAGGLDTQYF. The CDR3 DNA reads as TGTGCCAGCAGTCGACTAGCGGGAGGTCTAGATACGCAGTATTTT. The chain carries TRBV28 and TRBJ2-3, with TRBD2 matching 13 bases. This CDR3 is built from 15 residues. The germline gives CDR1 MDHEN, CDR2 SYDVKM. With 5 bases clipped from V and 5 bases from J, the junction kept 4 bases outside the gene matches. The full variable domain, in which reference TRBV28 and TRBJ2-3 provide the parts outside the CDR3, is DVKVTQSSRYLVKRTGEKVFLECVQDMDHENMFWYRQDPGLGLRLIYFSYDVKMKEKGDIPEGYSVSREKKERFSLILESASTNQTSMYLCASSRLAGGLDTQYFGPGTRLTVL.

The rearrangement joins TRBV11-2 to TRBJ1-6; TRBD1 might be the D (5 bases). Trimming shortened V by 5 bases and J by 7 bases, and 18 bases separated the two germline ends. The CDR3 is made up of 16 amino acids. Germline-derived CDR1 and CDR2 are SGHAT and FQNNGV. The CDR3 nucleotides are TGTGCCAGCAGCCCCTTGAGGGACCCAGTCAATTCACCCCTCCACTTT. This translates into CASSPLRDPVNSPLHF.

The chain links TRBV29-1 to TRBJ2-7, with 7 positions matching TRBD1. Per germline, CDR1 SQVTM and CDR2 ANQGSEA. The CDR3 covers 14 residues. The V segment lost 7 bases and the J segment 2 bases; nucleotides outside the gene matches: 11. CDR3 sequence (DNA): TGCAGCGCTATGGGACAGCTCTACACCTACGAGCAGTACTTC. It translates to CSAMGQLYTYEQYF.

By its share, this clone is medium-sized. The chain links TRBV30 to TRBJ1-1; D is undetermined. V was trimmed by 0 bases and J by 3 bases, leaving 8 bases between them. The germline V gene encodes CDR1 GTSNPN and CDR2 SVGIG (reference sequence). This CDR3 region has 13 residues. CDR3 sequence: CAWSVGLHTEAFF. The CDR3 DNA follows: TGTGCCTGGAGTGTGGGATTGCACACTGAAGCTTTCTTT.

The chain uses TRBV2 and TRBJ2-7; weak D call: TRBD1 (6 bases). Trimming took 10 bases from V and 0 from J, leaving 16 bases between them. Germline-derived CDR1 and CDR2 are SNHLY and FYNNEI. The CDR3 covers 14 residues. CDR3: CAINVNRDSYEQYF. The CDR3 region has the DNA TGTGCCATCAACGTTAACAGGGACTCCTACGAGCAGTACTTC.

The chain couples TRBV5-1 to TRBJ1-3, with 8 positions matching TRBD1. This CDR3 comprises 14 residues. With V trimmed by 9 bases and J by 2 bases, 7 bases remained unmatched. Germline V gives CDR1 SGHRS, CDR2 YFSETQ. This CDR3 is CATSTGDPGNTIYF. The CDR3 DNA follows: TGCGCCACATCGACAGGGGATCCTGGAAACACCATATATTTT.

The J gene is TRBJ1-2, the V gene TRBV29-1, with D unclear. V was cut by 5 bases and J by 2 bases, with 18 bases left in between. The CDR3 runs to 15 residues. Germline V gives CDR1 SQVTM, CDR2 ANQGSEA. As DNA, the CDR3 is TGCAGCGTTACCTCCCCTTTTGGACGGAACTATGGCTACACCTTC. This codes for CSVTSPFGRNYGYTF.

The DNA of the CDR3 is TGTGCCAGCAGCGCGACAGGGGGCAACACTGAAGCTTTCTTT. It codes for CASSATGGNTEAFF. The chain carries TRBV9 and TRBJ1-1; 10 bases map to TRBD1. After removal of 3 bases from V and 2 bases from J, the junction contained 1 base not matched to a gene. The germline V gene encodes CDR1 SGDLS and CDR2 YYNGEE. The CDR3 spans 14 residues.

Worth noting for this clone: Other DNA sequences in the sample encode the same CDR3. The CDR3 DNA reads TGTGCCAGCAGTTACGGCCAGGGTCTAGGAGAGACCCAGTACTTC. Translating gives CASSYGQGLGETQYF. The chain joins TRBV6-6 to TRBJ2-5, with D maybe TRBD1 (5 bases). The CDR3 runs to 15 residues. V shed 2 bases and J shed 4 bases, with 14 bases lying between them. Germline-derived CDR1 and CDR2 are MNHNY and SVGAGI (reference sequence).

The CDR3 nucleotides read TGTGCCAGCAGTCAAGGGGGACTAGCGGGAGTGGAGCAGTACTTC. This sequence encodes CASSQGGLAGVEQYF. The chain is built from TRBV28 and TRBJ2-7, with 14 bases aligning to TRBD2. This CDR3 is built from 15 residues. Germline V gene data show CDR1 as MDHEN and CDR2 as SYDVKM. V lost 5 bases to trimming and J lost 7 bases; unmatched junction nucleotides: 7. Combining the CDR3 with reference TRBV28 and TRBJ2-7 gives the whole variable domain DVKVTQSSRYLVKRTGEKVFLECVQDMDHENMFWYRQDPGLGLRLIYFSYDVKMKEKGDIPEGYSVSREKKERFSLILESASTNQTSMYLCASSQGGLAGVEQYFGPGTRLTVT.

This chain joins TRBV15 and TRBJ1-1, with 8 bases lining up with TRBD1. The CDR3 contains 15 residues. V trimming: 1 base; J trimming: 4 bases; junction bases outside the gene matches: 5. CDR1 and CDR2 (germline): LNHNV, YYDKDF (reference sequence). The CDR3 region has the DNA TGTGCCACCAGCAGAGTTGGGACAGGACTCACTGAAGCTTTCTTT. Translation gives CATSRVGTGLTEAFF.

This clone occurred a few times. The rearrangement uses TRBV4-1 and TRBJ2-7; D is unclear. The CDR3 consists of 14 residues. Trimming removed 0 bases at V and 6 bases at J, with 12 bases between. Germline-derived CDR1 and CDR2 are MGHRA and YSYEKL. CDR3 sequence reads: CASSQDERLGEQYF. The CDR3 coding sequence is TGCGCCAGCAGCCAAGATGAGCGTCTCGGCGAGCAGTACTTC.

V is TRBV5-4 and J is TRBJ1-2; weak D call: TRBD1 (5 bases). Germline V CDR1 and CDR2: SGHNT, YYREEE (reference sequence). Trimming left V 4 bases short and J 8 bases short, with 18 bases between. The CDR3 contains 14 residues. In DNA, the CDR3 is TGTGCCAGCAGCGTACCTGAGGGACCCCTGGGCTACACCTTC. Translating it yields CASSVPEGPLGYTF.

This clone was recorded only once. This chain uses TRBV28 with TRBJ1-2, with TRBD1 as a possible D gene (5 bases). Germline V gives CDR1 MDHEN, CDR2 SYDVKM. V dropped 6 bases and J dropped 7 bases, with 18 bases sitting between them. The CDR3 runs to 14 residues. This chain's CDR3 is CASRPQGDEGGYTF. The CDR3 nucleotides are TGTGCCAGCAGACCCCAGGGTGATGAGGGTGGCTACACCTTC.